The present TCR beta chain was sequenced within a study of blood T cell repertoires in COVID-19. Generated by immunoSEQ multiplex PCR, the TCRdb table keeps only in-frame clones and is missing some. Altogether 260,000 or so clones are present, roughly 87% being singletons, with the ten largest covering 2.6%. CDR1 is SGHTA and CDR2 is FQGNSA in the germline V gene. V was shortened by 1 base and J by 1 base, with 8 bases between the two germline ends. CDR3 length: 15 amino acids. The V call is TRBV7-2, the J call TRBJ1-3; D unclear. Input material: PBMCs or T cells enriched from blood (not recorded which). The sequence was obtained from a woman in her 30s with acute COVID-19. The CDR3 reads CASSLGAGSGNTIYF. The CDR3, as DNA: TGTGCCAGCAGCTTAGGCGCGGGGTCTGGAAACACCATATATTTT.